Listed here are 21 T cell receptor beta chains from one sample, sequenced in a study of blood T cells in healthy people across ages (dated by TCRdb to between 2014 and 2017). The library was prepared using 5' RACE. The sequencer listed for this sample is Illumina HiSeq 2500. A second PCR of about 7 to 12 cycles was performed with a sample-barcoded 5' primer and a J-beta primer mix. TCRdb reworked the public reads: Q25 trimming with fastp, MiXCR clone assembly, productive beta chains retained. Rows are unified per CDR3 protein, each entry keeping the most common DNA and genes. The sample table shows about 800,000 distinct CDR3 sequences, and around 25% are seen once. The leading ten clones occupy approximately 3.7% of the sample. The sample was also linked to a second study, of T cells of mothers and their children.

Source material: blood. These receptors came from a boy younger than 18 in good health.

V is TRBV29-1 and J is TRBJ2-5; maybe TRBD1 (6 bases). Germline lookup yields CDR1 SQVTM and CDR2 ANQGSEA. V lost 6 bases and J lost 5, with 25 bases in between. The CDR3 is 16 amino acids. Written as DNA, the CDR3 is TGCAGCGTCATAAATCCGGTTGGGACACTTGAGGAGACCCAGTACTTC. This translates into CSVINPVGTLEETQYF.

This chain joins TRBV29-1 and TRBJ2-5; D not resolved. Near its end, the DNA agrees better with TRBJ2-7, so the J call may be wrong. The CDR3 sequence is 13 residues long. Germline V gene sequence: CDR1 SQVTM, CDR2 ANQGSEA. The CDR3 reads CSVEDWITYEQYF. The DNA of the CDR3 is TGCAGCGTTGAAGATTGGATTACCTACGAGCAGTACTTC.

V is TRBV6-5 and J is TRBJ1-1; D unclear. V was clipped by 4 bases and J by 2 bases, with 11 bases between them. The length of the CDR3 is 14 residues. CDR1 MNHEY and CDR2 SVGAGI come from the germline V gene. CDR3 bases: TGTGCCAGCAGTTCTGTGGGCACAAACACTGAAGCTTTCTTT. It yields the protein CASSSVGTNTEAFF.

The J gene is TRBJ1-2, the V gene TRBV20-1; D remains unclear. This CDR3 has 15 amino acids. Per germline, CDR1 DFQATT and CDR2 SNEGSKA (reference sequence). V lost 0 bases and J lost 7, with 18 bases in between. The CDR3: CSARDPGRGRVGYTF. The CDR3 DNA sequence: TGCAGTGCTAGAGATCCAGGCCGAGGGAGAGTTGGCTACACCTTC.

The rearrangement uses TRBV28 and TRBJ2-3; 9 nucleotides align to TRBD2. The V and J ends lost 3 bases and 2 bases, in that order; junction bases with no gene match: 15. Germline CDR1 is MDHEN and CDR2 is SYDVKM. CDR3 size: 19 residues. CDR3 sequence: CASSFLTPLTSGATDTQYF. For the CDR3, the DNA is TGTGCCAGCAGTTTCCTTACCCCTTTGACTAGCGGAGCCACAGATACGCAGTATTTT.

This clonotype has just a few counts. The V gene is TRBV10-3, the J gene TRBJ1-1; the D gene is possibly TRBD1 (6 bases). Germline CDR1 reads ENHRY; CDR2 reads SYGVKD. Trimming took off 9 bases at V and 7 bases at J, with 21 bases between the two ends. The CDR3 length is 14 residues. The CDR3 spells CAITSTDSSYEAFF. DNA for the CDR3: TGTGCCATAACATCGACGGACAGTTCCTATGAAGCTTTCTTT.

The sample holds a few counts of this clonotype. This chain joins TRBV14 and TRBJ2-1; no definite D call. The germline gives CDR1 SGHDN, CDR2 FVKESK. V was shortened by 2 bases and J by 9 bases, with 14 bases between the two germline ends. CDR3 length equals 14 residues. The CDR3 nucleotides are TGTGCCAGCAGCCAATCACTGAGGTTCGCTGAGCAGTTCTTC. Translated, it gives CASSQSLRFAEQFF.

This clonotype was detected only a few times. The chain employs TRBV18 and TRBJ2-5; TRBD1 is a possible D gene (6 bases). The CDR3 length is 14 residues. V lost 4 bases, J lost 1 base, and 10 bases lay in between. Germline CDR1 and CDR2: KGHSH and LQKENI. In nucleotides, the CDR3 is TGTGCCAGCTCACGCTCGGACAGCCAAGAGACCCAGTACTTC. It codes for CASSRSDSQETQYF. Based on the CDR3 plus reference TRBV18 and TRBJ2-5, the full variable domain is NAGVMQNPRHLVRRRGQEARLRCSPMKGHSHVYWYRQLPEEGLKFMVYLQKENIIDESGMPKERFSAEFPKEGPSILRIQQVVRGDSAAYFCASSRSDSQETQYFGPGTRLLVL.

The gene calls are TRBV5-1 and TRBJ2-3; TRBD2 aligns across 8 bases. Germline V gene lookup returns CDR1 SGHRS and CDR2 YFSETQ. Germline trimming cut 1 base from V and 6 bases from J; bases unmatched to any gene: 13. The CDR3 runs to 17 residues. The CDR3 sequence is CASSLTLGTSHSDTQYF. DNA for the CDR3: TGCGCCAGCAGCTTGACTCTTGGGACTAGTCATTCGGATACGCAGTATTTT. The full variable domain, completed using reference TRBV5-1 and TRBJ2-3, is KAGVTQTPRYLIKTRGQQVTLSCSPISGHRSVSWYQQTPGQGLQFLFEYFSETQRNKGNFPGRFSGRQFSNSRSEMNVSTLELGDSALYLCASSLTLGTSHSDTQYFGPGTRLTVL.

Only a few counts were recorded for this clonotype. The V call is TRBV2, the J call TRBJ2-7, with D unclear. CDR3 length: 13 amino acids. Trimming cost V 6 bases and J 1 base, with 10 bases left between them. Germline V gene sequence: CDR1 SNHLY, CDR2 FYNNEI. The CDR3 DNA is TGTGCCAGCAGGTCAGAAGCGTCCTACGAGCAGTACTTC. Its translation is CASRSEASYEQYF.

This clonotype has more than one count but fewer than ten. The gene calls are TRBV28 and TRBJ2-5, with D uncertain. The DNA matches TRBJ2-1 better at its end, which makes the J call doubtful. The germline CDR1 and CDR2 sequences are MDHEN and SYDVKM. The CDR3 loop spans 18 amino acids. CDR3 amino acids: CASQGPGPALKDYNEQFF. CDR3 sequence (DNA): TGTGCCAGCCAAGGCCCCGGGCCAGCCCTTAAGGACTACAATGAGCAGTTCTTC.

A word on this clonotype: The conserved phenylalanine or tryptophan normally closing the CDR3 is absent here, so this likely arose from a read error. The chain combines TRBV20-1 with TRBJ1-5, with 9 bases lining up with TRBD1. Germline V gene data show CDR1 as DFQATT and CDR2 as SNEGSKA (reference sequence). The V gene end was trimmed by 6 bases and the J gene end by 7 bases; junction bases not matched to a gene: 10. The CDR3 sequence is 14 residues long. The CDR3 DNA reads as TGCAGTGCGAACCGGGACAGGGTGAGACAGCCCCAGCATCTT. As protein: CSANRDRVRQPQHL.

This clonotype was observed a few times. V and J are TRBV15 and TRBJ2-7; 10 positions agree with TRBD2. The CDR3 has 12 residues. Trimming took 11 bases from V and 2 from J; bases not matched to a gene: 3. CDR1 and CDR2 (germline): LNHNV, YYDKDF (reference sequence). CDR3 coding DNA: TGTGCCGCCGGGACTAGCGCCTACGAGCAGTACTTC. It encodes CAAGTSAYEQYF.

This clonotype was counted many times. The rearrangement joins TRBV5-1 to TRBJ2-5, with a weak D call TRBD1 (6 bases). Germline CDR1 and CDR2: SGHRS and YFSETQ. Deletions cut 3 bases from V and 5 bases from J, with 11 bases between. The CDR3 sequence is 13 residues long. The CDR3 sequence: CASSSQGPETQYF. CDR3 in DNA: TGCGCCAGCAGCTCACAGGGACCGGAGACCCAGTACTTC. Supplemented by reference TRBV5-1 and TRBJ2-5, the full variable domain reads KAGVTQTPRYLIKTRGQQVTLSCSPISGHRSVSWYQQTPGQGLQFLFEYFSETQRNKGNFPGRFSGRQFSNSRSEMNVSTLELGDSALYLCASSSQGPETQYFGPGTRLLVL.

This clonotype was observed a handful of times. The CDR3 reads CASSQDSTGYQETQYF. CDR3 coding DNA: TGCGCCAGCAGCCAAGATTCTACAGGGTACCAAGAGACCCAGTACTTC. The chain couples TRBV4-3 to TRBJ2-5; possibly TRBD1 for D (6 bases). The CDR3 sequence is 16 residues long. Deletions cut 0 bases from V and 0 bases from J, with 11 bases between. Germline V gene data show CDR1 as LGHNA and CDR2 as YSLEER.

In this sample, this clonotype turned up a few times. One end of the junction fails to match germline, which may point to a read error. V gene TRBV28 combines with J gene TRBJ2-1; 7 bases fit TRBD1. The V gene's germline CDR1 is MDHEN and CDR2 SYDVKM. The CDR3 has 12 residues. CDR3 DNA sequence: TGTGCCAGCAGTTCCCTACAGGGGTCAAGGATTTTC. It is translated as CASSSLQGSRIF.

The chain links TRBV3-1 to TRBJ2-5; unclear D gene. The DNA end favors TRBJ2-7, so the J call may be wrong. Germline V gene sequence: CDR1 LGHDT, CDR2 YNNKEL (reference sequence). The length of the CDR3 is 11 residues. The chain's CDR3 is CASSQDAEQYF. CDR3 DNA sequence: TGTGCCAGCAGCCAAGATGCCGAGCAGTACTTC.

This clonotype was seen more than once but under ten times. This sequence joins TRBV9 and TRBJ1-4, with TRBD1 matching 7 bases. Germline trimming cut 0 bases from V and 4 bases from J; bases unmatched to any gene: 3. CDR1 and CDR2 from the germline V gene are SGDLS and YYNGEE. CDR3 size: 15 residues. The CDR3 nucleotides read TGTGCCAGCAGCGTAGGGGGACAGAGTAATGAAAAACTGTTTTTT. This gives the protein CASSVGGQSNEKLFF.

This clonotype showed up just a few times. V is TRBV28 and J is TRBJ2-7; D is perhaps TRBD2 (5 bases). The ends were cut back, 5 bases at V and 1 base at J, with 18 bases in the middle. The CDR3 is made up of 16 amino acids. From germline, CDR1 is MDHEN and CDR2 SYDVKM. The CDR3 region is CASSPGTESGSYEQYF. Written as DNA, the CDR3 is TGTGCCAGCAGTCCCGGAACTGAGTCGGGGTCCTACGAGCAGTACTTC.

This clonotype was found a few times. The chain has TRBV4-2 and TRBJ2-5; tentative D call: TRBD2 (7 bases). Germline CDR1 reads LGHNA; CDR2 reads YNFKEQ. This CDR3 has 17 residues. Deletions cut 2 bases from V and 2 bases from J, with 18 bases between. In nucleotides, the CDR3 is TGTGCCAGCAGCCAATTGGGGGCTAGCGGAGGGCAAGAGACCCAGTACTTC. Amino acids: CASSQLGASGGQETQYF.

This chain uses TRBV10-3 with TRBJ2-2; D perhaps matches TRBD1 (6 bases). This CDR3 has 15 amino acids. V dropped 0 bases and J dropped 2 bases, with 7 bases sitting between them. The V gene's germline CDR1 is ENHRY and CDR2 SYGVKD. For the CDR3, the DNA is TGTGCCATCAGTGAGTCGGACAGCAACACCGGGGAGCTGTTTTTT. This gives the protein CAISESDSNTGELFF.